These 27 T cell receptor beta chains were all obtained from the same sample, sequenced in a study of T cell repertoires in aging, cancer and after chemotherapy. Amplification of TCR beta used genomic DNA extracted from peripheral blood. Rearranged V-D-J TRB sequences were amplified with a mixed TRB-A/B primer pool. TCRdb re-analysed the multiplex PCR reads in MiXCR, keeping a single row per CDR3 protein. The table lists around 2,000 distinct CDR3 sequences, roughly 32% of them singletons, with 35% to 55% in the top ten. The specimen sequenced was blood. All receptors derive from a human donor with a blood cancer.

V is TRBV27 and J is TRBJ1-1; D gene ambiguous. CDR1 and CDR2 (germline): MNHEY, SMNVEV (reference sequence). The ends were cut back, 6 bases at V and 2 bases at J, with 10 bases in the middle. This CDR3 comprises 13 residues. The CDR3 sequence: CASRSPVNTEAFF. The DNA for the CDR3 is TGTGCCAGCAGGTCACCAGTTAACACTGAAGCTTTCTTT.

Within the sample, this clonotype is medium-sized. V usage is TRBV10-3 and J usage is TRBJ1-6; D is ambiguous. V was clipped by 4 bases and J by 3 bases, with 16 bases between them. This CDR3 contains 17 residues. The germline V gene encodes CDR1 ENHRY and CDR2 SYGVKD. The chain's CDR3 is CAISAKDPRGYNSPLHF. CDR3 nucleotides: TGTGCCATCAGTGCTAAGGACCCACGAGGCTATAATTCACCCCTCCACTTT.

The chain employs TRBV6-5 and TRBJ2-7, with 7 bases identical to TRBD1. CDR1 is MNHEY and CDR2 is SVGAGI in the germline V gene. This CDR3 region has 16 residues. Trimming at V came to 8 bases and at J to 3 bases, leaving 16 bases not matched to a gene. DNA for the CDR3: TGTGCCAGCTCACCACGGGCGACAGGGAACTTCTACGAGCAGTACTTC. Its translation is CASSPRATGNFYEQYF.

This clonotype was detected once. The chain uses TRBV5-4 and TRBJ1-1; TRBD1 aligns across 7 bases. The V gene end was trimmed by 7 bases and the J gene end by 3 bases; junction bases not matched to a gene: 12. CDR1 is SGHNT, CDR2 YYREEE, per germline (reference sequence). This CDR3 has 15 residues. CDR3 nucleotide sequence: TGTGCCAGCCCCGGGGATGGCAGGGGGTACACTGAAGCTTTCTTT. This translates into CASPGDGRGYTEAFF.

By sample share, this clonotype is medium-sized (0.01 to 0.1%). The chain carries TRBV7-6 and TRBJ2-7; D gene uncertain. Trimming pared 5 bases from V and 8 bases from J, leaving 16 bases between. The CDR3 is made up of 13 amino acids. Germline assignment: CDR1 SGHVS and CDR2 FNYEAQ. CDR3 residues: CASSPSSVGKQYF. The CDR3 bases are TGTGCCAGCAGCCCGTCGAGTGTAGGGAAGCAGTACTTC.

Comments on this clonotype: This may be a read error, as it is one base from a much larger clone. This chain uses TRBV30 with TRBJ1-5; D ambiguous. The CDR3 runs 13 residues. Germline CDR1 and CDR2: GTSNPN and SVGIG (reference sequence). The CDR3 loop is CDWSVAGVQPQHF. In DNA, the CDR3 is TGTGACTGGAGTGTAGCCGGGGTTCAGCCCCAGCATTTT.

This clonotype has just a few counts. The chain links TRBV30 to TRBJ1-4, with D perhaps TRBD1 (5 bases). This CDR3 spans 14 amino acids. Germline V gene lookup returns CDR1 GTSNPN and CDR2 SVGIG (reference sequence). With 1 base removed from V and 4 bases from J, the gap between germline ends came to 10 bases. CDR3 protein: CAWSGRGINEKLFF. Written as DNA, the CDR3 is TGTGCCTGGAGTGGGCGGGGGATTAATGAAAAACTGTTTTTT.

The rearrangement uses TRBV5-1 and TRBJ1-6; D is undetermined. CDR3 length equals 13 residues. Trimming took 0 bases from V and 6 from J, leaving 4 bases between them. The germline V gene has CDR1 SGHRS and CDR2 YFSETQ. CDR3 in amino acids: CASSLEGNSPLHF. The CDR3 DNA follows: TGCGCCAGCAGCTTGGAAGGTAATTCACCCCTCCACTTT.

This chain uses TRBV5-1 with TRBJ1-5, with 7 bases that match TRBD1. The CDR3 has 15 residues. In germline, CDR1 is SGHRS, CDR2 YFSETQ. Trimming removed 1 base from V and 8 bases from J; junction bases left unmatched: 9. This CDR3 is CASSLYGQATEPQHF. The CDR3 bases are TGCGCCAGCAGCTTGTATGGACAGGCCACTGAGCCCCAGCATTTT.

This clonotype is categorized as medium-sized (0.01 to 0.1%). This CDR3 is CASSTGASPYGYTF. The CDR3 nucleotides read TGTGCCAGCAGCACGGGAGCCAGCCCCTATGGCTACACCTTC. The chain combines TRBV5-4 with TRBJ1-2; D gene unclear. The germline CDR1 and CDR2 sequences are SGHNT and YYREEE (reference sequence). V was clipped by 4 bases and J by 4 bases, with 14 bases between them. The CDR3 runs to 14 residues.

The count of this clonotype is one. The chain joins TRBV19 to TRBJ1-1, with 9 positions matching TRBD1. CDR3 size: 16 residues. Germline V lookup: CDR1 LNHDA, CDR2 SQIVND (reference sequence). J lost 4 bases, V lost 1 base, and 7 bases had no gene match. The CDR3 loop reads CASSIVGTGLGTEAFF. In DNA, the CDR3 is TGTGCCAGTAGTATAGTCGGGACAGGGCTGGGCACTGAAGCTTTCTTT.

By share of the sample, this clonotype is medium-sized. In DNA form, the CDR3 reads TGTGCCATCAGTGAGTCTCAGACAGCCTACGAGCAGTACTTC. The encoded protein is CAISESQTAYEQYF. The chain joins TRBV10-3 to TRBJ2-7, with D perhaps TRBD1 (5 bases). The V end lost 0 bases, the J end lost 2 bases, and 8 bases lay between the germline ends. Looked up from germline, CDR1 is ENHRY and CDR2 is SYGVKD. The CDR3 length is 14 residues.

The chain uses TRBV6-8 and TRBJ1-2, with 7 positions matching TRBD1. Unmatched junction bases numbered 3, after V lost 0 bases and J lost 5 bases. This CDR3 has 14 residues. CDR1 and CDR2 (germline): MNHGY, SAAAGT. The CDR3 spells CASSYSKQGYGYTF. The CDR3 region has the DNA TGTGCCAGCAGTTACTCAAAACAGGGGTATGGCTACACCTTC.

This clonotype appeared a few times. The CDR3 coding sequence is TGTGCCATCGGGGCCGGGACCTATAGCAATCAGCCCCAGCATTTT. It encodes CAIGAGTYSNQPQHF. The V and J genes are TRBV10-3 and TRBJ1-5; a possible D gene is TRBD1 (5 bases). This CDR3 has 15 amino acids. The germline gives CDR1 ENHRY, CDR2 SYGVKD. The germline V and J ends were trimmed by 8 bases and 0 bases, with 14 bases remaining between them.

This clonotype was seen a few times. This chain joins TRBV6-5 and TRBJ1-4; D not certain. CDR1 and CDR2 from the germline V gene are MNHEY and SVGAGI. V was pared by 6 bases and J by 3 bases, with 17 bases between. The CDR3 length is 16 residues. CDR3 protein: CASSRGPGTANEKLFF. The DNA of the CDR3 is TGTGCCAGCAGCCGTGGACCGGGTACGGCTAATGAAAAACTGTTTTTT.

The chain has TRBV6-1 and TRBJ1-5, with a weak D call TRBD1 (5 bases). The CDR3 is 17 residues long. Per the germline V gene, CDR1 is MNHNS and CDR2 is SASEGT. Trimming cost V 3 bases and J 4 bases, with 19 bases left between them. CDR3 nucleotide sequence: TGTGCCAGCAGTGACCCCCGTGGGGGATTGGAGAATCAGCCCCAGCATTTT. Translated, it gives CASSDPRGGLENQPQHF.

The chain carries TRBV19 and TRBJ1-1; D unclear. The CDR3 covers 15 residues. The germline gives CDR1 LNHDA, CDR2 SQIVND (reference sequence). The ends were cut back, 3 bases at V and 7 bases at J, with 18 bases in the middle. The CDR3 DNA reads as TGTGCCAGTAGTATCTCGGTCCTTGCGTCTCGTGAAGCTTTCTTT. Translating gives CASSISVLASREAFF.

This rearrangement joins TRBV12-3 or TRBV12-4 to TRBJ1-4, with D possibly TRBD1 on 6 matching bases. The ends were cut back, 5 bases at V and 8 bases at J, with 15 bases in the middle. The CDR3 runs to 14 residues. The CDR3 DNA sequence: TGTGCCAGCAGTCTCGGGACACCCAAGGAAAAACTGTTTTTT. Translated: CASSLGTPKEKLFF.

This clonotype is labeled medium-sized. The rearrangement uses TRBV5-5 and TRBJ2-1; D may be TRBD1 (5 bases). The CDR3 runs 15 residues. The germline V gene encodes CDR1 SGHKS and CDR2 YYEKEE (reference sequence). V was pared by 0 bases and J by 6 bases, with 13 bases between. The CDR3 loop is CASSLAWGTGNEQFF. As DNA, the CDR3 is TGTGCCAGCAGCTTGGCCTGGGGCACGGGCAATGAGCAGTTCTTC.

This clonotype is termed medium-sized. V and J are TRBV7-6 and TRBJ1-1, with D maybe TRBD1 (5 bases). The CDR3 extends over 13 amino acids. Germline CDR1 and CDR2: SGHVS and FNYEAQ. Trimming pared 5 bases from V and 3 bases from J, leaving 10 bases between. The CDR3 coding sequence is TGTGCCAGCAGCCCTCGACAGTACACTGAAGCTTTCTTT. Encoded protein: CASSPRQYTEAFF.

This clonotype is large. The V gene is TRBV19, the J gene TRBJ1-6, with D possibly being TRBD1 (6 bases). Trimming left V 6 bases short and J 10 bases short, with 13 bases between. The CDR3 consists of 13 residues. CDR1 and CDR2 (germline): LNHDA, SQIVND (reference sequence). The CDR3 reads CASRSGGMSPLHF. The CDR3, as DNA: TGTGCCAGTAGGTCCGGGGGCATGTCACCCCTCCACTTT.

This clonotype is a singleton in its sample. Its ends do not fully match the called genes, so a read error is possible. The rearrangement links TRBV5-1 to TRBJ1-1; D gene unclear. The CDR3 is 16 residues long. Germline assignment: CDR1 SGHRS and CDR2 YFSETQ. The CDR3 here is CASSYSRGVMNTEAFF. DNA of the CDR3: TGTGCCAGCAGCTACTCTCGGGGAGTCATGAACACTGAAGCTTTCTTT.

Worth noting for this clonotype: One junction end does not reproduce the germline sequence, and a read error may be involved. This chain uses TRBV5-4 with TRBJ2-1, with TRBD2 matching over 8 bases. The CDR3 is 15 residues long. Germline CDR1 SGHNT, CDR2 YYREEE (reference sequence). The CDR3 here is CASSLIPGTRNEQFF. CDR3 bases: TGCGCCAGCAGCTTGATCCCCGGGACTAGGAATGAGCAGTTCTTC. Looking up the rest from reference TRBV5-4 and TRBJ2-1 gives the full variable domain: ETGVTQSPTHLIKTRGQQVTLRCSSQSGHNTVSWYQQALGQGPQFIFQYYREEENGRGNFPPRFSGLQFPNYSSELNVNALELDDSALYLCASSLIPGTRNEQFFGPGTRLTVL.

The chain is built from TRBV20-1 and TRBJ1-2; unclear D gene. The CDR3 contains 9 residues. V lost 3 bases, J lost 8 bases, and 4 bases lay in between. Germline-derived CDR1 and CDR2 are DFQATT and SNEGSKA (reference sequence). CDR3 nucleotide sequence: TGCAGTGCTAGCCGGGGCTACACCTTC. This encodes CSASRGYTF.

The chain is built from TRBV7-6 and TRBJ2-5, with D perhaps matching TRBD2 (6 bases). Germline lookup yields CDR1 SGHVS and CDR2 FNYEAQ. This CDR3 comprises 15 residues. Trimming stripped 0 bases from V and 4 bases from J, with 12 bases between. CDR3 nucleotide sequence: TGTGCCAGCAGCTTAGCCGGGACTGGGGGAGAGACCCAGTACTTC. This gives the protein CASSLAGTGGETQYF.

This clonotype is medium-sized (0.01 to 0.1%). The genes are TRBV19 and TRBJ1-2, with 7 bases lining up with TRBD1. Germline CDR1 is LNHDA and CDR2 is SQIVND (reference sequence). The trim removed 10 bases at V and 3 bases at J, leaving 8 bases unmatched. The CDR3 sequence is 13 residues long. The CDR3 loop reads CAIPGGADYGYTF. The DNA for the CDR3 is TGTGCCATCCCAGGGGGAGCAGACTATGGCTACACCTTC. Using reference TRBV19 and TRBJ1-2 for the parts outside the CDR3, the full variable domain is DGGITQSPKYLFRKEGQNVTLSCEQNLNHDAMYWYRQDPGQGLRLIYYSQIVNDFQKGDIAEGYSVSREKKESFPLTVTSAQKNPTAFYLCAIPGGADYGYTFGSGTRLTVV.

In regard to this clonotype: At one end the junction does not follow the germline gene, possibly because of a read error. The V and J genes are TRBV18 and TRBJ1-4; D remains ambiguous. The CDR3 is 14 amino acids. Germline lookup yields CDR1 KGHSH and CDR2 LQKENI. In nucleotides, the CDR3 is TGTGCCAGCTTACCAACGGGTCCGGGCGAAAAACTGTTTTTT. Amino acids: CASLPTGPGEKLFF.